Below are 12 T cell receptor beta chains sequenced from a single sample in a study of Tregs in tolerant kidney transplant recipients. The table came from immunoSEQ multiplex PCR; TCRdb's copy has only in-frame clones and leaves some out. In the table there are some 68,000 clones, roughly 84% of which are singletons. Sequenced material: CD4+ T cells from blood. These receptors originate from a human donor in good health.

V usage is TRBV5-1 and J usage is TRBJ2-5; 10 nucleotides match TRBD1. The junction had 9 bases not matched to a gene; V was cut back by 4 bases and J by 6 bases. The germline V gene has CDR1 SGHRS and CDR2 YFSETQ. The CDR3 has 15 residues. The CDR3 protein is CASSEVSGQGQTQYF. For the CDR3, the DNA is TGCGCCAGCAGCGAGGTATCGGGACAGGGGCAGACCCAGTACTTC.

The rearrangement links TRBV5-1 to TRBJ2-6, with 7 bases matching TRBD1. Germline assignment: CDR1 SGHRS and CDR2 YFSETQ. J lost 2 bases, V lost 0 bases, and 2 bases had no gene match. The CDR3 is 16 amino acids. The CDR3 coding sequence is TGCGCCAGCAGCTTGGATACAGGGGCTGGGGCCAACGTCCTGACTTTC. It translates to CASSLDTGAGANVLTF.

The J gene is TRBJ2-3, the V gene TRBV14, with D possibly being TRBD2 (6 bases). The ends were cut back, 8 bases at V and 5 bases at J, with 17 bases in the middle. The CDR3 extends over 14 amino acids. Germline values: CDR1 SGHDN, CDR2 FVKESK. The CDR3 sequence: CASGGLLHGDTQYF. CDR3 nucleotides: TGTGCCAGCGGGGGACTCCTTCATGGAGATACGCAGTATTTT. The full variable domain, its missing parts supplied by reference TRBV14 and TRBJ2-3, is EAGVTQFPSHSVIEKGQTVTLRCDPISGHDNLYWYRRVMGKEIKFLLHFVKESKQDESGMPNNRFLAERTGGTYSTLKVQPAELEDSGVYFCASGGLLHGDTQYFGPGTRLTVL.

Comments on this clone: Other DNA sequences in this sample translate to the same CDR3. The rearrangement joins TRBV19 to TRBJ1-2, with D perhaps TRBD1 (6 bases). V was pared by 2 bases and J by 4 bases, with 8 bases between. The CDR3 runs to 13 residues. The germline V gene encodes CDR1 LNHDA and CDR2 SQIVND (reference sequence). The CDR3 DNA follows: TGTGCCAGTAGTATATCGGACAGCTATGGCTACACCTTC. It encodes CASSISDSYGYTF.

This clone was seen a single time. The chain carries TRBV7-2 and TRBJ2-2; D gene unclear. Germline CDR1 SGHTA, CDR2 FQGNSA. There are 12 residues in the CDR3. The ends were cut back, 2 bases at V and 6 bases at J, with 4 bases in the middle. CDR3 sequence (DNA): TGTGCCAGCAGCTTACTAGCCGGGGAGCTGTTTTTT. Its protein is CASSLLAGELFF.

The chain joins TRBV7-2 to TRBJ2-3; the D is unclear. Trimming left V 4 bases short and J 6 bases short, with 11 bases between. This CDR3 spans 13 amino acids. Germline-derived CDR1 and CDR2 are SGHTA and FQGNSA. CDR3 sequence: CASSSTPDDTQYF. The CDR3 DNA reads TGTGCCAGCAGCTCGACCCCCGACGATACGCAGTATTTT. The entire variable domain, with the rest obtained from reference TRBV7-2 and TRBJ2-3, is as follows: GAGVSQSPSNKVTEKGKDVELRCDPISGHTALYWYRQSLGQGLEFLIYFQGNSAPDKSGLPSDRFSAERTGGSVSTLTIQRTQQEDSAVYLCASSSTPDDTQYFGPGTRLTVL.

The rearrangement links TRBV7-3 to TRBJ2-3; tentative D call: TRBD2 (6 bases). Germline CDR1 reads SGHTA; CDR2 reads FQGTGA. V was cut by 8 bases and J by 1 base, with 13 bases left in between. The CDR3 has 14 amino acids. As DNA, the CDR3 is TGTGCCAGCCAGAGCGGGCTGGGCACAGATACGCAGTATTTT. Translation gives CASQSGLGTDTQYF.

The chain is built from TRBV6-1 and TRBJ1-5; D uncertain. CDR3 length: 14 residues. The V gene lost 3 bases and the J gene lost 6 bases, with 12 bases spanning the gap. Germline V gene sequence: CDR1 MNHNS, CDR2 SASEGT. This CDR3 is CASSESGLVQPQHF. The CDR3 DNA reads as TGTGCCAGCAGTGAGTCAGGCCTAGTTCAGCCCCAGCATTTT.

This clone was counted once. The chain combines TRBV6-1 with TRBJ2-7, with TRBD2 as a possible D gene (5 bases). This CDR3 is 14 amino acids long. Germline values: CDR1 MNHNS, CDR2 SASEGT. V dropped 7 bases and J dropped 2 bases, with 15 bases sitting between them. For the CDR3, the DNA is TGTGCCAGCACGATTGGCGGGTCGACCTACGAGCAGTACTTC. It encodes CASTIGGSTYEQYF.

The chain links TRBV15 to TRBJ2-3, with 7 bases identical to TRBD1. The CDR3 is made up of 16 amino acids. Germline V gene sequence: CDR1 LNHNV, CDR2 YYDKDF (reference sequence). V was pared by 2 bases and J by 8 bases, with 13 bases of the junction left unmatched. Here the CDR3 DNA reads TGTGCCACCAGCAGACTTACAGGGGAAATCGGAGTTACGCAGTATTTT. As protein: CATSRLTGEIGVTQYF.

This sequence joins TRBV7-2 and TRBJ1-2; TRBD1 is a possible D gene (5 bases). The V end was cut by 0 bases, the J end by 4 bases, with 12 bases between. The CDR3 has 15 amino acids. Germline V CDR1 and CDR2: SGHTA, FQGNSA. The CDR3 sequence is CASSLALQAFYGYTF. Written as DNA, the CDR3 is TGTGCCAGCAGCTTAGCGCTACAGGCATTCTATGGCTACACCTTC.

V is TRBV7-2 and J is TRBJ1-5; D call uncertain. There are 14 residues in the CDR3. CDR1 and CDR2 from the germline V gene are SGHTA and FQGNSA. Trimming left V 3 bases short and J 0 bases short, with 6 bases between. The CDR3 spells CASSFYSSNQPQHF. The CDR3 DNA sequence: TGTGCCAGCAGCTTCTACAGTAGCAATCAGCCCCAGCATTTT.